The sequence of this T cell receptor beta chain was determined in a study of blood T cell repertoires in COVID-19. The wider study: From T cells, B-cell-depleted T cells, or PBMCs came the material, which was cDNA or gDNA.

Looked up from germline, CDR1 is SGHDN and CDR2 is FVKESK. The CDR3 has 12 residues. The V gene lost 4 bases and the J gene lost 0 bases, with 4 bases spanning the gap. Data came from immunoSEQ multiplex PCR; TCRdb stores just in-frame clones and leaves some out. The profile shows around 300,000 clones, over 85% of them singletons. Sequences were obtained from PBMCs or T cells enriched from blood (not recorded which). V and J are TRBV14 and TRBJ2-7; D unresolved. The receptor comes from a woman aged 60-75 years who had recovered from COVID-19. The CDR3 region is CASSRHSYEQYF. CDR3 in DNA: TGTGCCAGCAGCCGTCACTCCTACGAGCAGTACTTC.